The clone carrying this T cell receptor beta chain was found once. Its antigen is unknown. The germline V and J ends were trimmed by 0 bases and 6 bases, with 9 bases remaining between them. The CDR3 covers 13 residues. Germline V gene data show CDR1 as SEHNR and CDR2 as FQNEAQ (reference sequence). The data originate from a study of response to subunit inactivated influenza vaccine. Findings of the study overall: Authors suggested each seasonal influenza vaccination recruits few new T cells.

TCRdb re-derived calls from the RT-PCR reads in MiXCR, one entry per CDR3 protein. The sample includes approximately 310,000 distinct CDR3 sequences, just over 20% of them seen just once. The TCR originated in a man in his fifties or sixties who received an inactivated influenza vaccine. The rearrangement joins TRBV7-9 to TRBJ2-7; D remains unclear. The specimen comprised PBMCs from blood, sampled less than 22 months after vaccination. The CDR3 nucleotides read TGTGCCAGCAGCTTAGCAGGCGCGTCCGAGCAGTACTTC. It encodes CASSLAGASEQYF.